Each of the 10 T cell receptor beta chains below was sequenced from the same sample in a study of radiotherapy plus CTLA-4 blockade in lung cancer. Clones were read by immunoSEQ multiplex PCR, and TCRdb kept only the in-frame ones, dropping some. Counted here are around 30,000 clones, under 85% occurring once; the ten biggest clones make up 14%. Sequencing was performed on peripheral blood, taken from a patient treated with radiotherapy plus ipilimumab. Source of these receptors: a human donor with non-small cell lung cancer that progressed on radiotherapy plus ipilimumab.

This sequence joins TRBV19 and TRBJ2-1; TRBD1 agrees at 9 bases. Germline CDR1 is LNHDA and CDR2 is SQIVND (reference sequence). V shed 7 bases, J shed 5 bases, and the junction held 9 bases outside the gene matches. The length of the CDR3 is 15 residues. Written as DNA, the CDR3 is TGTGCCAGTACCCCGGGACAGGGCCGCCACAATGAGCAGTTCTTC. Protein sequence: CASTPGQGRHNEQFF.

CDR3 coding DNA: TGTGCCAGCAGCTTGGACGGCATCTCTGGAAACACCATATATTTT. Residues: CASSLDGISGNTIYF. This chain connects TRBV7-9 to TRBJ1-3; no clear D. Trimming pared 3 bases from V and 0 bases from J, leaving 9 bases between. CDR3 length: 15 amino acids. Per germline, CDR1 SEHNR and CDR2 FQNEAQ (reference sequence).

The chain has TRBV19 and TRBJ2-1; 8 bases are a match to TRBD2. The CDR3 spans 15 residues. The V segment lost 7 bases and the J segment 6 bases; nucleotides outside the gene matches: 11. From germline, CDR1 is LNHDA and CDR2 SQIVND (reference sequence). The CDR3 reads CASTSGRGGRNEQFF. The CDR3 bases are TGTGCCAGTACCTCCGGTCGGGGGGGCCGCAATGAGCAGTTCTTC.

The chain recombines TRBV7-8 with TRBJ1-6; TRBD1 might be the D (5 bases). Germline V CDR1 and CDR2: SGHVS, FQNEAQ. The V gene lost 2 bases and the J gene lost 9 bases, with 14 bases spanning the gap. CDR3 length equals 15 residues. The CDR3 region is CASSLSGALSSPLHF. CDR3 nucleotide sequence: TGTGCCAGCAGCTTAAGCGGGGCGCTTAGTTCACCCCTCCACTTT.

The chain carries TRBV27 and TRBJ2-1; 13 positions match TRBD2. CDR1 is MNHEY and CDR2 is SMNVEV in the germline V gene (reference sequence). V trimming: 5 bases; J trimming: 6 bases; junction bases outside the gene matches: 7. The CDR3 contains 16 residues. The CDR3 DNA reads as TGTGCCAGCAGTCCCACTAGCGGGGGGGCCAGCAATGAGCAGTTCTTC. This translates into CASSPTSGGASNEQFF.

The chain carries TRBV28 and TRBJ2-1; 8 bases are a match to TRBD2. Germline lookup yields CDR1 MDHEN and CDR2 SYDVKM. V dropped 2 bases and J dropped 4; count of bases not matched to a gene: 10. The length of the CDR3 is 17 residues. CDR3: CASSLIVGAGAYNEQFF. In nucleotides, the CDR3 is TGTGCCAGCAGTTTAATAGTCGGAGCGGGGGCGTACAATGAGCAGTTCTTC.

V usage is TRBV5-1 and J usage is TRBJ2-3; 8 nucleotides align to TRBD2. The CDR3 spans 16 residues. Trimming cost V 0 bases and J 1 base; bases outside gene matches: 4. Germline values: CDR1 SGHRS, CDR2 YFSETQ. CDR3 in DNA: TGCGCCAGCAGCTTGGCCCCCGGGAGGGGCACAGATACGCAGTATTTT. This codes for CASSLAPGRGTDTQYF. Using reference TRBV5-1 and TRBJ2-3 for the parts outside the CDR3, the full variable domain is KAGVTQTPRYLIKTRGQQVTLSCSPISGHRSVSWYQQTPGQGLQFLFEYFSETQRNKGNFPGRFSGRQFSNSRSEMNVSTLELGDSALYLCASSLAPGRGTDTQYFGPGTRLTVL.

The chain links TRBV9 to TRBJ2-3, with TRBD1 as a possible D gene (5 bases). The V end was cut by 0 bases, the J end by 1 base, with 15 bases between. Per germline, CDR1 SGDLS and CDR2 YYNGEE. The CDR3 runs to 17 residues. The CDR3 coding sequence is TGTGCCAGCAGCGTAGAGGGCAGGGCAGTAGGCACAGATACGCAGTATTTT. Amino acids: CASSVEGRAVGTDTQYF.

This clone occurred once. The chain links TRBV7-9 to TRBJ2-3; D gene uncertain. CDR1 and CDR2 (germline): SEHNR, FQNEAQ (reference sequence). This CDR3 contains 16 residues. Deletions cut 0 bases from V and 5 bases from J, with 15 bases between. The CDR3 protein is CASSLARRPDGDTQYF. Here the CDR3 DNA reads TGTGCCAGCAGCTTAGCCAGGCGGCCCGACGGAGATACGCAGTATTTT.

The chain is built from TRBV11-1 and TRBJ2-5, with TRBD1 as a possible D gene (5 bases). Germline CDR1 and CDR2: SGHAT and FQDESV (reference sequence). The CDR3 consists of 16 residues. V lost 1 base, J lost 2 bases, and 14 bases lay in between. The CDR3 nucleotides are TGTGCCAGCAGCTTAGTAGGGGTCGAATATCAAGAGACCCAGTACTTC. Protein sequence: CASSLVGVEYQETQYF.